These 20 T cell receptor beta chains were sequenced from one sample in a study of cytomegalovirus exposure and HLA in healthy donors (dated by TCRdb to about 2017). Libraries were constructed by the immunoSEQ multiplex PCR assay. A mixture of 60 forward primers for TCR Vbeta segments and 13 reverse primers for TCR Jbeta segments was used in the multiplex PCR. TCRdb's version of the immuneACCESS table is confined to in-frame rearrangements and falls short of the full clone set. An unresolved V gene accounts for under half of the shortfall where checked; the remainder is of unknown origin. This sample has 60,000 or so clones in its table, and roughly 74% of those were observed once. The ten largest clones capture about a third of the sample. Source material: PBMCs. Receptors were obtained from a man aged 35 to 55 in good health and CMV-seropositive.

The J gene is TRBJ2-1, the V gene TRBV5-1; 8 bases are a match to TRBD2. Trimming cost V 1 base and J 1 base; bases outside gene matches: 7. This CDR3 spans 17 amino acids. Germline V gene data show CDR1 as SGHRS and CDR2 as YFSETQ. CDR3: CASSLISGVASYNEQFF. The CDR3 region has the DNA TGCGCCAGCAGCTTGATTAGCGGGGTTGCGTCCTACAATGAGCAGTTCTTC.

This clone has a handful of counts. The CDR3 loop is CASSLSQGEQYF. CDR3 nucleotide sequence: TGTGCCAGCAGCTTATCTCAGGGCGAGCAGTACTTC. J is TRBJ2-7 and V is TRBV7-2; tentative D call: TRBD1 (5 bases). The V gene lost 2 bases and the J gene lost 6 bases, with 8 bases spanning the gap. Germline lookup yields CDR1 SGHTA and CDR2 FQGNSA. The CDR3 runs to 12 residues. Drawing the rest from reference TRBV7-2 and TRBJ2-7, the complete variable domain is GAGVSQSPSNKVTEKGKDVELRCDPISGHTALYWYRQSLGQGLEFLIYFQGNSAPDKSGLPSDRFSAERTGGSVSTLTIQRTQQEDSAVYLCASSLSQGEQYFGPGTRLTVT.

This clone was counted once. The chain is built from TRBV5-1 and TRBJ2-3; D is unclear. The germline V gene encodes CDR1 SGHRS and CDR2 YFSETQ. V lost 6 bases, J lost 0 bases, and 14 bases lay in between. CDR3 length: 15 residues. CDR3 amino acids: CASNLLPTSTDTQYF. The CDR3 DNA is TGCGCCAGCAACCTTCTTCCGACTAGCACAGATACGCAGTATTTT.

The genes are TRBV10-1 and TRBJ1-2; weak D call: TRBD1 (6 bases). CDR1 WNHNN and CDR2 SYGVQD come from the germline V gene (reference sequence). The length of the CDR3 is 13 residues. The V end was cut by 2 bases, the J end by 8 bases, with 12 bases between. The CDR3 protein is CASSEKQGQGYTF. Written as DNA, the CDR3 is TGCGCCAGCAGTGAGAAACAGGGTCAAGGCTACACCTTC.

This rearrangement joins TRBV9 to TRBJ1-1, with TRBD1 matching 7 bases. From germline, CDR1 is SGDLS and CDR2 YYNGEE. The length of the CDR3 is 15 residues. The trim removed 3 bases at V and 6 bases at J, leaving 11 bases unmatched. CDR3: CASSAYPSGTAEAFF. The DNA of the CDR3 is TGTGCCAGCAGCGCGTATCCTTCCGGGACAGCTGAAGCTTTCTTT.

The genes are TRBV6-1 and TRBJ2-7; a weak D match, TRBD1 (6 bases). Trimming pared 8 bases from V and 1 base from J, leaving 15 bases between. Looked up from germline, CDR1 is MNHNS and CDR2 is SASEGT. The length of the CDR3 is 14 residues. The CDR3 here is CASFSGGLSYEQYF. CDR3 nucleotides: TGTGCCAGCTTTAGTGGGGGCCTATCCTACGAGCAGTACTTC.

This clone came up a few times. This CDR3 is also generated by other DNA sequences in the sample. The chain is built from TRBV7-9 and TRBJ2-1; 7 bases agree with TRBD1. Looked up from germline, CDR1 is SEHNR and CDR2 is FQNEAQ (reference sequence). V lost 5 bases and J lost 8; bases outside the gene matches: 3. The CDR3 totals 12 residues. This CDR3 is CASSQTGDEQFF. Written as DNA, the CDR3 is TGTGCCAGCAGCCAAACAGGGGATGAGCAGTTCTTC.

This clone occurred a few times. The rearrangement joins TRBV4-2 to TRBJ1-1; D call uncertain. This CDR3 region has 15 residues. CDR1 is LGHNA and CDR2 is YNFKEQ in the germline V gene. V lost 1 base to trimming and J lost 4 bases, with 13 bases between them. CDR3 protein: CASSQVDGVGTEAFF. CDR3 sequence (DNA): TGTGCCAGCAGCCAAGTTGACGGGGTGGGCACTGAAGCTTTCTTT.

V gene TRBV10-2 combines with J gene TRBJ1-4, with 12 bases aligning to TRBD1. The ends lost 3 bases at V and 10 bases at J; junction bases unmatched: 6. Germline CDR1 is WSHSY and CDR2 is SAAADI. This CDR3 has 15 amino acids. The CDR3 DNA follows: TGCGCCAGCAGTGATGGGGGGACAGGGGGCTTAAAACTGTTTTTT. Amino acid sequence: CASSDGGTGGLKLFF.

The chain links TRBV19 to TRBJ1-2, with D perhaps TRBD1 (6 bases). The CDR3 runs to 13 residues. Germline V gene lookup returns CDR1 LNHDA and CDR2 SQIVND (reference sequence). Trimming removed 9 bases from V and 1 base from J, with 12 bases in between. The CDR3 is CASNPGVNYGYTF. The CDR3, as DNA: TGTGCCAGCAACCCAGGGGTTAACTATGGCTACACCTTC.

This sequence joins TRBV7-8 and TRBJ1-5; weak D call: TRBD1 (5 bases). This CDR3 is built from 16 residues. The V gene lost 4 bases and the J gene lost 2 bases, with 15 bases spanning the gap. Germline CDR1 is SGHVS and CDR2 is FQNEAQ. The CDR3: CASSSLLQDRNQPQHF. For the CDR3, the DNA is TGTGCCAGCAGCTCATTACTACAGGACCGCAATCAGCCCCAGCATTTT. The full variable domain, in which reference TRBV7-8 and TRBJ1-5 provide the parts outside the CDR3, is GAGVSQSPRYKVAKRGQDVALRCDPISGHVSLFWYQQALGQGPEFLTYFQNEAQLDKSGLPSDRFFAERPEGSVSTLKIQRTQQEDSAVYLCASSSLLQDRNQPQHFGDGTRLSIL.

The V gene is TRBV30, the J gene TRBJ2-5, with D possibly matching TRBD1 (5 bases). The CDR3 covers 18 residues. With 0 bases removed from V and 0 bases from J, the gap between germline ends came to 20 bases. CDR1 and CDR2 (germline): GTSNPN, SVGIG (reference sequence). The CDR3 DNA sequence: TGTGCCTGGAGTGTCGCGCCCATAACCAGGGCCTACCAAGAGACCCAGTACTTC. This codes for CAWSVAPITRAYQETQYF.

This clone was seen a few times. The gene calls are TRBV7-8 and TRBJ1-1; TRBD1 matches 8 bases. The V gene end was trimmed by 6 bases and the J gene end by 4 bases; junction bases not matched to a gene: 10. In germline, CDR1 is SGHVS, CDR2 FQNEAQ. CDR3 length: 15 residues. The CDR3 protein is CASRGQGAASTEAFF. CDR3 in DNA: TGTGCCAGCAGGGGGCAGGGGGCTGCGAGCACTGAAGCTTTCTTT.

This chain uses TRBV6-5 with TRBJ1-5, with a possible D match to TRBD1 (6 bases). V lost 5 bases, J lost 2 bases, and 10 bases lay in between. Germline CDR1 MNHEY, CDR2 SVGAGI. The CDR3 runs to 14 residues. CDR3 nucleotides: TGTGCCAGCAGTCAACAGGGAGGCAATCAGCCCCAGCATTTT. Protein product: CASSQQGGNQPQHF.

V gene TRBV2 combines with J gene TRBJ1-6; D remains unclear. The CDR3 sequence is 16 residues long. The V end lost 0 bases, the J end lost 3 bases, and 9 bases lay between the germline ends. Germline V gene data show CDR1 as SNHLY and CDR2 as FYNNEI. The CDR3 DNA reads TGTGCCAGCAGTGAAGCGCTCGGAGACTATAATTCACCCCTCCACTTT. Its translation is CASSEALGDYNSPLHF.

The chain is built from TRBV7-6 and TRBJ2-2; TRBD2 is a possible D gene (6 bases). This CDR3 has 16 residues. Germline loops: CDR1 SGHVS, CDR2 FNYEAQ. V gave up 1 base and J gave up 3 bases, with 12 bases separating them. CDR3 sequence (DNA): TGTGCCAGCAGCTTAGTTGGGGGGAGCTACACCGGGGAGCTGTTTTTT. Its translation is CASSLVGGSYTGELFF.

By its share, this clone is medium-sized. V is TRBV19 and J is TRBJ1-1, with D tentatively TRBD1 (5 bases). This CDR3 has 14 residues. Looked up from germline, CDR1 is LNHDA and CDR2 is SQIVND (reference sequence). V dropped 7 bases and J dropped 5 bases, with 17 bases sitting between them. CDR3 residues: CASKVGGVRTEAFF. The DNA for the CDR3 is TGTGCCAGTAAAGTGGGAGGGGTAAGGACTGAAGCTTTCTTT.

Regarding this clone: Other DNA variants within this sample encode the same CDR3. V is TRBV5-1 and J is TRBJ2-3, with D perhaps matching TRBD2 (6 bases). CDR3 length: 14 residues. CDR1 and CDR2 (germline): SGHRS, YFSETQ. V shed 4 bases and J shed 0 bases, with 9 bases lying between them. The chain's CDR3 is CASSLGTSTDTQYF. The CDR3 DNA reads as TGCGCCAGCAGCCTCGGGACTAGCACAGATACGCAGTATTTT.

This chain uses TRBV25-1 with TRBJ1-2, with D unresolved. Trimming left V 3 bases short and J 7 bases short, with 12 bases between. Germline lookup yields CDR1 MGHDK and CDR2 SYGVNS. This CDR3 region has 13 residues. Written as DNA, the CDR3 is TGTGCCAGCAGTGATAACACAGTGTCTGGCTACACCTTC. Its translation is CASSDNTVSGYTF.

The rearrangement links TRBV5-6 to TRBJ2-5; 9 bases match TRBD1. The CDR3 runs 14 residues. The ends lost 6 bases at V and 4 bases at J; junction bases unmatched: 7. Germline CDR1 reads SGHDT; CDR2 reads YYEEEE. In DNA, the CDR3 is TGTGCCAGCACCCGGACAGGGGAAGGAGAGACCCAGTACTTC. Translation gives CASTRTGEGETQYF.